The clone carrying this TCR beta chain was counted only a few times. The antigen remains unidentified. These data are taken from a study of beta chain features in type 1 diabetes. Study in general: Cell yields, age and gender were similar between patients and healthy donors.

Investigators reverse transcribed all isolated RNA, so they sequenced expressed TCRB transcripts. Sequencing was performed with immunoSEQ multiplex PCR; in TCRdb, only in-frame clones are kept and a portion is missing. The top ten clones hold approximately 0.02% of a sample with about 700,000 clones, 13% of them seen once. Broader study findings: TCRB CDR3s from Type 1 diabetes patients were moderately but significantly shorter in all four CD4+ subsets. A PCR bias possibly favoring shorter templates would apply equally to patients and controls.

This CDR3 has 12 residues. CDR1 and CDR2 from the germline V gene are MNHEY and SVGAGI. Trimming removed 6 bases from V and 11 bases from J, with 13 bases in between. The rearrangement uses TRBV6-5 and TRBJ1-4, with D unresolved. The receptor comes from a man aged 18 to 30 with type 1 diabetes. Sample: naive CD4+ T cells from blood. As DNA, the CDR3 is TGTGCCAGCAGGCCTACGACGGGGAAACTGTTTTTT. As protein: CASRPTTGKLFF.